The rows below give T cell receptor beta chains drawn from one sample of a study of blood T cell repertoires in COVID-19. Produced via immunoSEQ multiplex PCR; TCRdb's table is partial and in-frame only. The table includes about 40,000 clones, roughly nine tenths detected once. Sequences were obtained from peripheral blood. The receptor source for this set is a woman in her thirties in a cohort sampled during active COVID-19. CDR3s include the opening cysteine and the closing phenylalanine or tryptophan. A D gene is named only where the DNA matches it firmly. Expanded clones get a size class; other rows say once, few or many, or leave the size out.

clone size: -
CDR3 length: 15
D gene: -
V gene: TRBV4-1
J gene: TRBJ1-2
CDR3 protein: CASSQDPHRSGGYTF
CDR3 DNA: TGCGCCAGCAGCCAAGATCCCCACCGTTCGGGTGGCTACACCTTC

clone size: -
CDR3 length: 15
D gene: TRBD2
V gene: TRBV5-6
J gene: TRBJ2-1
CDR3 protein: CASSTSASSYNEQFF
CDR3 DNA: TGTGCCAGTTCGACTAGCGCATCCTCCTACAATGAGCAGTTCTTC

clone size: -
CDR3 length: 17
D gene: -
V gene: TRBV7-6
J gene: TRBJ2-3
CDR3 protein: CASSLGTGTSLPDTQYF
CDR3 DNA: TGTGCCAGCAGCTTAGGGACCGGGACATCACTCCCAGATACGCAGTATTTT

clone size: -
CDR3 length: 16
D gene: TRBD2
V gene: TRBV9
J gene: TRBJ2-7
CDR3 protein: CASSVDGRVSDYEQYF
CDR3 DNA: TGTGCCAGCAGCGTAGATGGGAGGGTGTCCGACTACGAGCAGTACTTC

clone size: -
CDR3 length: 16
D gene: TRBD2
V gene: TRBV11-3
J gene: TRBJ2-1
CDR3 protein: CASSLGAGGSYNEQFF
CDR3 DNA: TGTGCCAGCAGCTTAGGAGCGGGAGGTAGCTACAATGAGCAGTTCTTC

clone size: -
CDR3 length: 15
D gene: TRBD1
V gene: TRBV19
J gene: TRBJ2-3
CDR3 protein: CASSLQGARTDTQYF
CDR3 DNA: TGTGCCAGTAGCCTTCAGGGGGCCCGCACAGATACGCAGTATTTT

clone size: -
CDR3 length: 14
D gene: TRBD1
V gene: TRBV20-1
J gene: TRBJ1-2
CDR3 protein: CSASITGGNYGYTF
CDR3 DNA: TGCAGTGCTAGTATAACAGGGGGCAACTATGGCTACACCTTC

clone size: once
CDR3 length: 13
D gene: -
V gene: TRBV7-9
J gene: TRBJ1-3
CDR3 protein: CASSLGGRNTIYF
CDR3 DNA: TGTGCCAGCAGCTTAGGAGGGAGAAACACCATATATTTT

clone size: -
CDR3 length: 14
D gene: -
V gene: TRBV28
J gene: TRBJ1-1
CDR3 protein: CASSWGGENTEAFF
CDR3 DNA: TGTGCCAGCAGTTGGGGGGGTGAAAACACTGAAGCTTTCTTT

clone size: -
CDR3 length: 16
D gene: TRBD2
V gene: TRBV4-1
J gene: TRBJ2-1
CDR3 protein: CASSREVGRGVNEQFF
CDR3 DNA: TGCGCCAGCAGCCGAGAGGTCGGGAGGGGAGTGAATGAGCAGTTCTTC

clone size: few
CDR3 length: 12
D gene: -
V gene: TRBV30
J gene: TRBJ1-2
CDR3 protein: CACEEGNYGYTF
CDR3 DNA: TGTGCCTGCGAGGAGGGAAACTATGGCTACACCTTC

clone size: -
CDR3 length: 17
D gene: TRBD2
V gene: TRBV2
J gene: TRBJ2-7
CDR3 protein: CASSEVRPGLEWNEQYF
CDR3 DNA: TGTGCCAGCAGTGAAGTCCGACCGGGACTAGAGTGGAACGAGCAGTACTTC

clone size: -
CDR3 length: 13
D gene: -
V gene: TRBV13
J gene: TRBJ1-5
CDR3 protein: CASSAGGVQPQHF
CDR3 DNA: TGTGCCAGCAGCGCAGGAGGGGTACAGCCCCAGCATTTT

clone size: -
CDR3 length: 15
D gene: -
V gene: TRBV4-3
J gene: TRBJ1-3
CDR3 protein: CASSQDTGTGNTIYF
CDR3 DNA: TGCGCCAGCAGCCAAGATACAGGGACTGGAAACACCATATATTTT

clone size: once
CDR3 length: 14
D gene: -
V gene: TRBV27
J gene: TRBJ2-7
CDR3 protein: CASSLAGRGDEQYF
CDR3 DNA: TGTGCCAGCAGTTTAGCGGGCAGGGGGGACGAGCAGTACTTC

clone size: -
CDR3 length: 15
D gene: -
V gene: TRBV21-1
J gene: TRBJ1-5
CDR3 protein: CASNPRSRSNQPQHF
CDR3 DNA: TGTGCCAGCAATCCCCGGAGTAGAAGCAATCAGCCCCAGCATTTT

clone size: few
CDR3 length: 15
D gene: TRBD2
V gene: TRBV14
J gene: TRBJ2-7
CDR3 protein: CASSILAGATYEQYF
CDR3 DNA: TGTGCCAGCAGCATACTAGCGGGAGCAACCTACGAGCAGTACTTC

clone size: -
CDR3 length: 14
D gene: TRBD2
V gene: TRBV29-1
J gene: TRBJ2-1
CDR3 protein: CSVERLADFNEQFF
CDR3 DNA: TGCAGCGTTGAAAGGCTAGCGGACTTCAATGAGCAGTTCTTC

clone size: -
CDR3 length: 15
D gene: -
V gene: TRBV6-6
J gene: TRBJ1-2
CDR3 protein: CASSSPGGANYGYTF
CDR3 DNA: TGTGCCAGCAGTTCTCCTGGGGGGGCTAACTATGGCTACACCTTC

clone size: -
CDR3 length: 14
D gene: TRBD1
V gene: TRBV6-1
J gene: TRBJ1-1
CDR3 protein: CASSEDRGPTEAFF
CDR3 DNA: TGTGCCAGCAGTGAGGACAGGGGGCCCACTGAAGCTTTCTTT

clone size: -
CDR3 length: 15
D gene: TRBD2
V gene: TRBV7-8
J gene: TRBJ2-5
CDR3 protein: CASSVLSGRKETQYF
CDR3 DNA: TGTGCCAGCAGCGTCCTTAGCGGGAGGAAAGAGACCCAGTACTTC

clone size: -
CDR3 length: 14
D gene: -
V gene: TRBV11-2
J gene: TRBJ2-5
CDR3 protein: CASSLEAGQETQYF
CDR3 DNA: TGTGCCAGCAGCTTAGAGGCGGGCCAAGAGACCCAGTACTTC

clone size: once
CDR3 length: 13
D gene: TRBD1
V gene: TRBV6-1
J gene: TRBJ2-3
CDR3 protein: CASSGQGADTQYF
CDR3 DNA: TGTGCCAGCAGCGGACAGGGGGCAGATACGCAGTATTTT

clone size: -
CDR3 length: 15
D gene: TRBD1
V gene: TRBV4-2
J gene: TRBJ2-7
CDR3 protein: CASSPTDRSSYEQYF
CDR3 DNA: TGTGCCAGCAGCCCAACGGACAGGAGCTCCTACGAGCAGTACTTC

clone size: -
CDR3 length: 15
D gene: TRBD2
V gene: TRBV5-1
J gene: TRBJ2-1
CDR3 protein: CASSLSSGRAFEQFF
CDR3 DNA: TGCGCCAGCAGCTTGTCTAGCGGGAGGGCCTTTGAGCAGTTCTTC

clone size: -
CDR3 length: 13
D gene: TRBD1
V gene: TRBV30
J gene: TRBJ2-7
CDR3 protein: CAWRSGGVYEQYF
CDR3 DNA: TGTGCCTGGAGGTCAGGGGGCGTCTACGAGCAGTACTTC

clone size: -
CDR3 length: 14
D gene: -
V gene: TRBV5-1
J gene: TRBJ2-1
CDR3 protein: CASSSGRDYNEQFF
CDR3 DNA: TGCGCCAGCAGCTCGGGAAGGGATTACAATGAGCAGTTCTTC

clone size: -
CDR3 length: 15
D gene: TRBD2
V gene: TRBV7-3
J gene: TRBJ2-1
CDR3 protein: CASSSTSGNYNEQFF
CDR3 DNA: TGTGCCAGCAGCTCCACTAGCGGGAACTACAATGAGCAGTTCTTC

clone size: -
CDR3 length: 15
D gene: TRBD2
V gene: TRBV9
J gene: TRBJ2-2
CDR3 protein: CASSVASGSTGELFF
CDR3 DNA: TGTGCCAGCAGCGTAGCCAGCGGGAGTACCGGGGAGCTGTTTTTT

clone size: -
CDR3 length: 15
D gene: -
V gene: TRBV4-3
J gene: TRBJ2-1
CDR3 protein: CASSQERGKYNEQFF
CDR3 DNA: TGCGCCAGCAGCCAAGAAAGGGGAAAATACAATGAGCAGTTCTTC

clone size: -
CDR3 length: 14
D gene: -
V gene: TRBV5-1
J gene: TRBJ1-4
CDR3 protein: CASSLHTTNEKLFF
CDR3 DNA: TGCGCCAGCAGCTTACACACAACTAATGAAAAACTGTTTTTT

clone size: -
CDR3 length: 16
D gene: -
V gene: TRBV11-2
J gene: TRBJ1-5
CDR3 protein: CASTPEQVYSNQPQHF
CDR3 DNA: TGTGCCAGCACTCCAGAACAGGTTTATAGCAATCAGCCCCAGCATTTT

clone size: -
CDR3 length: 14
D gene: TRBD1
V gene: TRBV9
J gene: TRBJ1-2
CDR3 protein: CASSAQGGSYGYTF
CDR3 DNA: TGTGCCAGCAGCGCACAGGGGGGGAGCTATGGCTACACCTTC

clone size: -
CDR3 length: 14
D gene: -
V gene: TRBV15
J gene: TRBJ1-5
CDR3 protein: CATTGGTSNQPQHF
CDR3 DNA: TGTGCCACCACGGGGGGGACATCCAATCAGCCCCAGCATTTT

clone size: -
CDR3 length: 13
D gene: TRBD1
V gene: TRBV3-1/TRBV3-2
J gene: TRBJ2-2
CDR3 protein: CASRYRGSGELFF
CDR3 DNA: TGTGCCAGCAGGTACAGGGGTTCCGGGGAGCTGTTTTTT

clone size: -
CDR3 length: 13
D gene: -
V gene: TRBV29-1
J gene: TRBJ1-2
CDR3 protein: CSVHRESSYGYTF
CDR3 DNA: TGCAGCGTTCACAGGGAATCTTCCTATGGCTACACCTTC

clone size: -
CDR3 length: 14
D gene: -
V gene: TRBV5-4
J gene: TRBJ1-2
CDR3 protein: CASSLRGGPRSYTF
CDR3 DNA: TGTGCCAGCAGCTTGAGGGGGGGTCCCCGGAGCTACACCTTC

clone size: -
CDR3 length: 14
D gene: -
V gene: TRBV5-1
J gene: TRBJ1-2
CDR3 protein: CASSLGRGNYGYTF
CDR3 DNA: TGCGCCAGCAGCTTGGGTAGGGGAAACTATGGCTACACCTTC

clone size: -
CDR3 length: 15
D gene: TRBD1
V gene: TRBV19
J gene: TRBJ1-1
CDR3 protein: CTSIDLKTGETEAFF
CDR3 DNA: TGTACCAGTATCGACCTCAAAACAGGGGAGACTGAAGCTTTCTTT

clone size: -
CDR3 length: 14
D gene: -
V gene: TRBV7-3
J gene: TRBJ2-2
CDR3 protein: CASRRFGDTGELFF
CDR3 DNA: TGTGCCAGCAGAAGATTCGGGGACACCGGGGAGCTGTTTTTT

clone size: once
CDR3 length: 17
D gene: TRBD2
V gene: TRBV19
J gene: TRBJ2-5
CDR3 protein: CASSRGTSRSHQETQYF
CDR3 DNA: TGTGCCAGTAGTAGGGGGACTAGCCGATCCCACCAAGAGACCCAGTACTTC

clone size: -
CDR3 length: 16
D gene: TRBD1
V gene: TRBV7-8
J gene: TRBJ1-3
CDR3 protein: CASSSRQGVSGNTIYF
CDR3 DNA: TGTGCCAGCAGCTCCAGACAGGGGGTCTCTGGAAACACCATATATTTT

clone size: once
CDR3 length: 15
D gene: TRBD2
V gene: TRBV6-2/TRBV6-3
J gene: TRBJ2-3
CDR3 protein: CASSARTSGSNTQYF
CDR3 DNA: TGTGCCAGCAGTGCCCGGACTAGCGGGAGTAATACGCAGTATTTT

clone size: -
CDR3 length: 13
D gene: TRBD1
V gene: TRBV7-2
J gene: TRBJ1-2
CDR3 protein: CASSPDRVYGYTF
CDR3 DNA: TGTGCCAGCAGCCCGGACAGGGTTTATGGCTACACCTTC

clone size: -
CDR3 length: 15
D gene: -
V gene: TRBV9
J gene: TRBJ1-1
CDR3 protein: CASSPRPSGNTEAFF
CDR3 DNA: TGTGCCAGCAGCCCGAGGCCCAGCGGAAACACTGAAGCTTTCTTT

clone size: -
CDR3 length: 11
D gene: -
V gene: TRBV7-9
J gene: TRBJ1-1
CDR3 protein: CASSLDGLAFF
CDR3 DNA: TGTGCCAGCAGCTTAGACGGGTTAGCTTTCTTT

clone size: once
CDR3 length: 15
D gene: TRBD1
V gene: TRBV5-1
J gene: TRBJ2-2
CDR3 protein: CASSLQGANTGELFF
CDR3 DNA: TGCGCCAGCAGCCTGCAGGGGGCGAACACCGGGGAGCTGTTTTTT

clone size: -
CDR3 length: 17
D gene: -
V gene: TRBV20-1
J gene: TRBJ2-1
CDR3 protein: CSASSLPGLTDLNEQFF
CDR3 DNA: TGCAGTGCTAGTAGCTTACCGGGACTTACAGACCTAAATGAGCAGTTCTTC

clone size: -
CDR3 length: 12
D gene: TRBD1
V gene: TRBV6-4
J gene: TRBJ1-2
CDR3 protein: CASRDRFYGYTF
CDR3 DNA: TGTGCCAGCCGGGACAGGTTTTATGGCTACACCTTC

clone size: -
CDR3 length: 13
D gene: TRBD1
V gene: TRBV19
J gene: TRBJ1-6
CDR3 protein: CATGTGLSSPLHF
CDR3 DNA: TGTGCCACTGGGACAGGGTTGAGTTCACCCCTCCACTTT

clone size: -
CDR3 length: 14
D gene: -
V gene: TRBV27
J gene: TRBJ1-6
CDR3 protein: CASSWGGWNSPLHF
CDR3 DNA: TGTGCCAGCAGTTGGGGAGGTTGGAATTCACCCCTCCACTTT

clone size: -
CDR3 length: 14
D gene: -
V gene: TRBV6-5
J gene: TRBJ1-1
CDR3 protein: CASSYGRGTAEAFF
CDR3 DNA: TGTGCCAGCAGTTACGGCAGGGGAACGGCTGAAGCTTTCTTT

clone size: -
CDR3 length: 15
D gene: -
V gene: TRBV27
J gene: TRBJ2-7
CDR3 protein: CASSLSGAWAREQYF
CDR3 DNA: TGTGCCAGCAGTTTATCGGGGGCCTGGGCCCGCGAGCAGTACTTC